This passage covers 13 T cell receptor beta chains from one sample sequenced in a study of T cell responses to AZD1222 COVID-19 vaccine (dated by TCRdb to the early 2020s). The protocol used for the library was the immunoSEQ multiplex PCR assay. Here the immuneACCESS table is served through TCRdb, limited to in-frame sequences with V and J called. Missing clones are a known gap in these copies; in checked studies unresolved V genes cover under half, and the rest lacks a known reason. The sample table holds roughly 120,000 clones, of which approximately 83% were seen once. About 1.5% of the sample lies in the top ten. The time point label, as the study defines it: baseline before first vaccination. The specimen comprised peripheral blood, sampled on day 0 of AZD1222 vaccination. Receptor source: an adult in good health.

The V call is TRBV5-5, the J call TRBJ2-1, with 12 bases matching TRBD2. The CDR3 extends over 17 amino acids. J lost 0 bases, V lost 6 bases, and 7 bases had no gene match. Per the germline V gene, CDR1 is SGHKS and CDR2 is YYEKEE (reference sequence). CDR3 protein: CASTGLAGLSSYNEQFF. CDR3 bases: TGTGCCAGCACCGGACTAGCGGGGCTTTCCTCCTACAATGAGCAGTTCTTC.

The chain recombines TRBV5-1 with TRBJ2-7, with 9 nucleotides matching TRBD2. Germline lookup yields CDR1 SGHRS and CDR2 YFSETQ. The CDR3 is 15 residues long. Trimming removed 6 bases from V and 4 bases from J; junction bases left unmatched: 11. In nucleotides, the CDR3 is TGCGCCAGCACCGAGTTTGCGGGAGGGCCGTACGAGCAGTACTTC. It codes for CASTEFAGGPYEQYF.

This sequence joins TRBV9 and TRBJ2-7; the match to TRBD1 covers 10 bases. V was clipped by 4 bases and J by 4 bases; unmatched bases: 11. The CDR3 loop spans 16 amino acids. The germline V gene has CDR1 SGDLS and CDR2 YYNGEE. The CDR3 spells CASSPRPGTGVYEQYF. The CDR3 coding sequence is TGTGCCAGCAGCCCACGACCCGGGACAGGGGTTTACGAGCAGTACTTC.

The V and J genes are TRBV6-5 and TRBJ1-2; no clear D gene. The germline V gene encodes CDR1 MNHEY and CDR2 SVGAGI. CDR3 length: 14 residues. V lost 6 bases and J 11 bases, leaving 22 bases between the germline ends. The CDR3 nucleotides read TGTGCCAGCAGGGAGGGAGGTCCAGTGGTGGGGTACACCTTC. Translated: CASREGGPVVGYTF.

The genes are TRBV7-9 and TRBJ2-7; TRBD1 agrees at 8 bases. Germline V lookup: CDR1 SEHNR, CDR2 FQNEAQ (reference sequence). V gave up 11 bases and J gave up 3 bases; unmatched junction bases: 3. The CDR3 is made up of 11 amino acids. CDR3 amino acids: CASTGDYEQYF. The CDR3 region has the DNA TGTGCCTCGACAGGGGACTACGAGCAGTACTTC.

The rearrangement joins TRBV9 to TRBJ2-5; 8 bases agree with TRBD1. Trimming removed 3 bases from V and 5 bases from J; junction bases left unmatched: 12. The CDR3 covers 16 residues. The germline CDR1 and CDR2 sequences are SGDLS and YYNGEE. In nucleotides, the CDR3 is TGTGCCAGCAGCGCGGGAGCGGACAGGGCGTGGGAGACCCAGTACTTC. Translated: CASSAGADRAWETQYF.

This clone was counted once. The chain employs TRBV4-2 and TRBJ2-1, with D perhaps matching TRBD2 (5 bases). Germline V gene lookup returns CDR1 LGHNA and CDR2 YNFKEQ. The CDR3 spans 16 residues. V lost 1 base, J lost 1 base, and 11 bases lay in between. CDR3 amino acids: CASSQVGTGSYNEQFF. In DNA, the CDR3 is TGTGCCAGCAGCCAAGTTGGTACGGGGTCCTACAATGAGCAGTTCTTC.

The rearrangement links TRBV4-1 to TRBJ1-2; perhaps TRBD1 as D (6 bases). V was cut by 1 base and J by 7 bases, with 13 bases left in between. Germline CDR1 is MGHRA and CDR2 is YSYEKL. The CDR3 contains 14 residues. CDR3: CASSQAQGGSGYTF. The CDR3 DNA follows: TGCGCCAGCAGCCAAGCACAGGGTGGAAGTGGCTACACCTTC.

The V and J genes are TRBV24-1 and TRBJ2-7; 7 bases match TRBD1. The CDR3 totals 14 residues. Germline CDR1 and CDR2: KGHDR and SFDVKD. Trimming removed 3 bases from V and 2 bases from J; junction bases left unmatched: 3. The CDR3 reads CATSDVDRTYEQYF. CDR3 bases: TGTGCCACCAGTGATGTGGACAGGACCTACGAGCAGTACTTC.

This clone was recorded once. This chain uses TRBV7-3 with TRBJ2-5, with D possibly being TRBD1 or TRBD2 (5 bases each). V was trimmed by 5 bases and J by 4 bases, leaving 17 bases between them. Germline lookup yields CDR1 SGHTA and CDR2 FQGTGA. CDR3 length: 15 residues. CDR3 in amino acids: CASSPEVGVRETQYF. CDR3 sequence (DNA): TGTGCCAGCAGCCCAGAGGTGGGGGTCCGAGAGACCCAGTACTTC.

CDR3 coding DNA: TGTGCCAGCACCAATACAAATGAAAAACTGTTTTTT. Translating it yields CASTNTNEKLFF. The gene calls are TRBV6-5 and TRBJ1-4; unclear D gene. CDR1 MNHEY and CDR2 SVGAGI come from the germline V gene. The CDR3 sequence is 12 residues long. V dropped 7 bases and J dropped 5 bases, with 8 bases sitting between them.

The genes are TRBV11-3 and TRBJ2-1; D perhaps matches TRBD2 (6 bases). Germline CDR1 reads SGHNT; CDR2 reads YENEEA. Trimming stripped 4 bases from V and 12 bases from J, with 13 bases between. This CDR3 region has 12 residues. The CDR3 DNA is TGTGCCAGCAGCTCGAGCCGGGGAGGGCAGTTCTTC. Its translation: CASSSSRGGQFF.

For the CDR3, the DNA is TGTGCCAGCAGTCGACAGTCCTCTGGAAACACCATATATTTT. Its translation is CASSRQSSGNTIYF. The V call is TRBV14, the J call TRBJ1-3, with a weak D call TRBD1 (5 bases). The germline V and J ends were trimmed by 6 bases and 0 bases, with 9 bases remaining between them. The CDR3 totals 14 residues. CDR1 is SGHDN, CDR2 FVKESK, per germline.